This TCR beta chain was recovered during a study of tumor-infiltrating lymphocytes in primary liver carcinoma. Study-wide context: With diameters of about 4.2 to 10 cm, tumors were stage T1-T3 N0M0.

Scientists recovered RNA and DNA together from around 20-30 mg of unsorted bulk tissue. Patients' primary liver carcinoma was surgically resected. With roughly 0.5 ug total RNA as template and a constant-region primer, TCR beta cDNA was made. Modified slightly, ARM-PCR produced TCR beta libraries over three nested multiplex PCR rounds. TCRdb analysed the multiplex PCR reads with MiXCR anew, one entry per CDR3 protein. Among 95,000 to 100,000 distinct CDR3 sequences listed, approximately 70% were seen once. Regarding the study as a whole: The 250 largest clones made up significantly more of tumor than blood repertoires (p = 0.039). Among the pair types, tumor region pairs showed more overlap than tumor-adjacent and tumor-blood pairs.

Many counts were recorded for this clonotype. Its antigen is currently unknown. The sequenced sample was liver tumor tissue from sampling region 2. Documented subset: tumor region T2, inferior pole. The TCR was taken from a woman aged 60 to 75 with primary liver carcinoma and hepatitis B virus infection.

CDR3 residues: CASSQDLTSGSETQYF. The CDR3 region has the DNA TGTGCCAGCAGCCAAGATTTAACTAGCGGGAGTGAGACCCAGTACTTC. The V call is TRBV4-2, the J call TRBJ2-5, with 11 bases fitting TRBD2. Germline loops: CDR1 LGHNA, CDR2 YNFKEQ. The V and J ends lost 0 bases and 5 bases, in that order; junction bases with no gene match: 5. The CDR3 has 16 residues.